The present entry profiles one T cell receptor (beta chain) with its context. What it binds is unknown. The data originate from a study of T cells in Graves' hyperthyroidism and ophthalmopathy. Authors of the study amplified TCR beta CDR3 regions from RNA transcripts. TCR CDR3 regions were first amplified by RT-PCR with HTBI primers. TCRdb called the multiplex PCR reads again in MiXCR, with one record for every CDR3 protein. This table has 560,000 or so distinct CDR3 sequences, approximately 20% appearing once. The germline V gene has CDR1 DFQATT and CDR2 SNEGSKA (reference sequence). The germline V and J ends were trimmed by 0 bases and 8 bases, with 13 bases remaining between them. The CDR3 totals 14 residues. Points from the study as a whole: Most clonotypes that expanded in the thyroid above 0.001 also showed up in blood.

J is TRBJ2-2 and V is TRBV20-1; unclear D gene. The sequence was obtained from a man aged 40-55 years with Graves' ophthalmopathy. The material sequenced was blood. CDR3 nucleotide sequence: TGCAGTGCTAGAGATTCAACCTCTTCGGGGGAGCTGTTTTTT. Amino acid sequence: CSARDSTSSGELFF.